This TCR beta chain was recorded in a study of shared clonotypes between healthy human individuals. Germline trimming cut 9 bases from V and 7 bases from J; bases unmatched to any gene: 10. The CDR3 totals 14 residues. Germline lookup yields CDR1 SGHRS and CDR2 YFSETQ. Some clones are missing from TCRdb's copy, which holds only in-frame ones; the method was immunoSEQ multiplex PCR. The table has fewer than 550,000 clones, about three quarters seen once. The sequence was collected from a woman aged 40 to 50 in good health. Some clones in this sample may be carry-over from other donors' samples. Sequences were obtained from PBMCs. The chain carries TRBV5-1 and TRBJ2-1, with 10 bases lining up with TRBD2. CDR3 nucleotides: TGCGCCACCCGCCCCCTAGCGGGAGTAAATGAGCAGTTCTTC. This codes for CATRPLAGVNEQFF.